This T cell receptor beta chain emerged from a study of cytomegalovirus exposure and HLA in healthy donors. Overall study findings and caveats: Using a false discovery rate of 0.05, a later analysis showed that 16,951 TCR beta sequences were associated with HLA alleles. An assumption of roughly uniform sequencing depth across donors underlay the presence/absence analyses. Follow-up analysis seemed to connect common viral pathogens with several of the most significant clusters identified.

This CDR3 spans 14 amino acids. Germline V gene sequence: CDR1 SNHLY, CDR2 FYNNEI. V dropped 2 bases and J dropped 5 bases, with 10 bases sitting between them. Both 60 Vbeta primers and 13 Jbeta primers went into the PCR. Produced via immunoSEQ multiplex PCR; TCRdb's table is partial and in-frame only. The specimen's table records about 41,000 clones. A word on this clone: Its specificity is unknown.

This sequence was found in a man between 25 and 39 years old in good health and CMV-seronegative. Sequenced material: PBMCs. The rearrangement joins TRBV2 to TRBJ1-5, with D possibly TRBD1 on 5 matching bases. The CDR3 here is CASSERGGDQPQHF. The CDR3 DNA sequence: TGTGCCAGCAGTGAAAGGGGAGGGGATCAGCCCCAGCATTTT.